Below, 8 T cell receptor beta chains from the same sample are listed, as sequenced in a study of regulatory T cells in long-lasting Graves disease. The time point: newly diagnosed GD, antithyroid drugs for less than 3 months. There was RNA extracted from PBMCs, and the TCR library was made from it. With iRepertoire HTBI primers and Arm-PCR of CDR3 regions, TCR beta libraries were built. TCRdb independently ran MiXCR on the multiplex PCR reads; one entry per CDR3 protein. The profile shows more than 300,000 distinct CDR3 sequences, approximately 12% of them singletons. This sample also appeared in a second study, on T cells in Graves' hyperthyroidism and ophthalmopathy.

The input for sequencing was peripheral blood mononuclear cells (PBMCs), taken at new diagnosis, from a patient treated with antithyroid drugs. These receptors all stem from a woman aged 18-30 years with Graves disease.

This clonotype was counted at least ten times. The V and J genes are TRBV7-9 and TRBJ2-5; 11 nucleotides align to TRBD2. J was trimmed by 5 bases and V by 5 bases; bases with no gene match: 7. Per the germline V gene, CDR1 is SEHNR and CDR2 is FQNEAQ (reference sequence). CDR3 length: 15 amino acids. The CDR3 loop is CASSPPSGRWETQYF. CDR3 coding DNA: TGTGCCAGCAGCCCCCCTAGCGGGAGGTGGGAGACCCAGTACTTC.

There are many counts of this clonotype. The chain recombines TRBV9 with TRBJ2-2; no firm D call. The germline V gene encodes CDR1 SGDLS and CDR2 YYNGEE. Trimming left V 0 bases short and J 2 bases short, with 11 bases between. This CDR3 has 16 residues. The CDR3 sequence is CASSVGTFFNTGELFF. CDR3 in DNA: TGTGCCAGCAGCGTAGGGACCTTCTTTAACACCGGGGAGCTGTTTTTT. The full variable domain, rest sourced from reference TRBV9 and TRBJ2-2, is DSGVTQTPKHLITATGQRVTLRCSPRSGDLSVYWYQQSLDQGLQFLIQYYNGEERAKGNILERFSAQQFPDLHSELNLSSLELGDSALYFCASSVGTFFNTGELFFGEGSRLTVL.

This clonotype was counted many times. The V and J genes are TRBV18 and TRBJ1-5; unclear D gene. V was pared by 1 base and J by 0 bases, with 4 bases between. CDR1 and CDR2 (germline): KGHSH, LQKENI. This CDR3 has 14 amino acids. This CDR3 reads CASSPLHSNQPQHF. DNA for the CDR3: TGTGCCAGCTCACCACTTCATAGCAATCAGCCCCAGCATTTT.

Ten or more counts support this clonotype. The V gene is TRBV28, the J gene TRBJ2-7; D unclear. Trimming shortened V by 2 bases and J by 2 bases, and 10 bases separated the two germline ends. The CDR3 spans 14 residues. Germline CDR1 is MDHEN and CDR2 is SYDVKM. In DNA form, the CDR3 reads TGTGCCAGCAGTTTAGGGCTTAACCCCTACGAGCAGTACTTC. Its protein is CASSLGLNPYEQYF.

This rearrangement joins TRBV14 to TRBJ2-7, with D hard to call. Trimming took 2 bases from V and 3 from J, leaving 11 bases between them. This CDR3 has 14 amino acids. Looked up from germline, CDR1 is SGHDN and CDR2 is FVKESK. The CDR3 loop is CASSQTGFNYEQYF. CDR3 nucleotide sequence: TGTGCCAGCAGCCAAACCGGTTTTAACTACGAGCAGTACTTC.

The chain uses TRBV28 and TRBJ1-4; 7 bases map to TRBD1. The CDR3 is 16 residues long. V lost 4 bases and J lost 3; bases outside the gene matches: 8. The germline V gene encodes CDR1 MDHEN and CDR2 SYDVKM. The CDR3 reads CASSSGQAAANEKLFF. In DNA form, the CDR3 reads TGTGCCAGCAGTTCCGGACAGGCAGCAGCTAATGAAAAACTGTTTTTT. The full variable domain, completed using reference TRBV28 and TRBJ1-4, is DVKVTQSSRYLVKRTGEKVFLECVQDMDHENMFWYRQDPGLGLRLIYFSYDVKMKEKGDIPEGYSVSREKKERFSLILESASTNQTSMYLCASSSGQAAANEKLFFGSGTQLSVL.

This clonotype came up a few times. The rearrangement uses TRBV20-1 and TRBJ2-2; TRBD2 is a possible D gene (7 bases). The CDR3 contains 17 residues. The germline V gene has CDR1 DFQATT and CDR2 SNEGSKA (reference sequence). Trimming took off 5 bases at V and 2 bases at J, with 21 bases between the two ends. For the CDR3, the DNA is TGCAGTGCTCCTAGGGGGGGGTCAGTGGCTAACACCGGGGAGCTGTTTTTT. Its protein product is CSAPRGGSVANTGELFF.

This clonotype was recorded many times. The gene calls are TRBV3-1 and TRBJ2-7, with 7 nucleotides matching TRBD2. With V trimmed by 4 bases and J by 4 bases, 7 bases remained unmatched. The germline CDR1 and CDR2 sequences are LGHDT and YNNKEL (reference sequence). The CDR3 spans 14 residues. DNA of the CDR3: TGTGCCAGCAGCCTTCGGGAGGTCATATACGAGCAGTACTTC. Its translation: CASSLREVIYEQYF.